A selection of T cell receptor beta chains follows, all from one sample in a study of blood T cell repertoires in COVID-19. TCRdb keeps only in-frame clones here, not all; method: immunoSEQ multiplex PCR. This sample has 95,000 to 120,000 clones, with about 85% found just once. The sample comprised peripheral blood. These TCRs come from a man aged 50-59 years with acute or convalescent COVID-19. The CDR3 runs from the conserved cysteine through the conserved F or W. Each record gives: J gene, V gene, clone size, D gene, CDR3 DNA, CDR3 protein. D genes are given only for firm matches. Only some rows state a clone size, as once, few, many or a class for expanded clones.

j_gene: TRBJ1-2; v_gene: TRBV6-4; abundance: once; d_gene: NA; CDR3nt: TGTGCCAGCAGTGACTCGTTTGAGGGTGGCTACACCTTC; CDR3aa: CASSDSFEGGYTF
j_gene: TRBJ2-3; v_gene: TRBV5-1; abundance: NA; d_gene: TRBD2; CDR3nt: TGCGCCAGCAGTTGGAGCGGGGCTAGCACAGATACGCAGTATTTT; CDR3aa: CASSWSGASTDTQYF
j_gene: TRBJ1-3; v_gene: TRBV28; abundance: few; d_gene: NA; CDR3nt: TGTGCCAGCAGCCTAGACGGTAGCTCTGGAAACACCATATATTTT; CDR3aa: CASSLDGSSGNTIYF
j_gene: TRBJ1-1; v_gene: TRBV10-3; abundance: NA; d_gene: NA; CDR3nt: TGTGCCATCAGTGACCCCTCCGGGGGATCCACTGAAGCTTTCTTT; CDR3aa: CAISDPSGGSTEAFF
j_gene: TRBJ1-3; v_gene: TRBV6-5; abundance: NA; d_gene: NA; CDR3nt: TGTGCCAGTTCGGGAGGGGCTGGAAACACCATATATTTT; CDR3aa: CASSGGAGNTIYF
j_gene: TRBJ2-3; v_gene: TRBV7-2; abundance: NA; d_gene: NA; CDR3nt: TGTGCCAGCAGCTCTAACCCGGGTTTTGATACGCAGTATTTT; CDR3aa: CASSSNPGFDTQYF
j_gene: TRBJ1-4; v_gene: TRBV28; abundance: NA; d_gene: NA; CDR3nt: TGTGCCAGCACCGAGGTCGGGTCCAATGAAAAACTGTTTTTT; CDR3aa: CASTEVGSNEKLFF
j_gene: TRBJ1-1; v_gene: TRBV6-1; abundance: NA; d_gene: NA; CDR3nt: TGTGCCAGCAGTGAAACACTAGGAGGGGACACTGAAGCTTTCTTT; CDR3aa: CASSETLGGDTEAFF
j_gene: TRBJ1-2; v_gene: TRBV5-1; abundance: NA; d_gene: TRBD1; CDR3nt: TGCGCCAGCAGCCCGGACAGGGGATATGGCTACACCTTC; CDR3aa: CASSPDRGYGYTF
j_gene: TRBJ2-2; v_gene: TRBV6-6; abundance: NA; d_gene: TRBD2; CDR3nt: TGTGCCAGCAGTTACCGACTAGCTGTAGGCACCGGGGAGCTGTTTTTT; CDR3aa: CASSYRLAVGTGELFF
j_gene: TRBJ1-2; v_gene: TRBV6-5; abundance: NA; d_gene: NA; CDR3nt: TGTGCCAGCAGTTACTCCACCACGGGGTCCAACTATGGCTACACCTTC; CDR3aa: CASSYSTTGSNYGYTF
j_gene: TRBJ1-1; v_gene: TRBV3-1/TRBV3-2; abundance: NA; d_gene: NA; CDR3nt: TGTGCCAGCAGCCGATCAAGGGGCGAAGCTTTCTTT; CDR3aa: CASSRSRGEAFF
j_gene: TRBJ1-1; v_gene: TRBV9; abundance: NA; d_gene: NA; CDR3nt: TGTGCCAGCGCCGGAGGTCTTACCAGGACTGAAGCTTTCTTT; CDR3aa: CASAGGLTRTEAFF
j_gene: TRBJ2-5; v_gene: TRBV9; abundance: NA; d_gene: NA; CDR3nt: TGTGCCAGCAGCGTAGCGGAACGGGGTTCCCAGTACTTC; CDR3aa: CASSVAERGSQYF
j_gene: TRBJ1-4; v_gene: TRBV27; abundance: NA; d_gene: TRBD1; CDR3nt: TGTGCCTGCCGCCCCCGGGACAGGGAAGGAAAACTGTTTTTT; CDR3aa: CACRPRDREGKLFF
j_gene: TRBJ2-1; v_gene: TRBV7-9; abundance: NA; d_gene: NA; CDR3nt: TGTGCCAGCAGCTCTCAAGGAGGTGAGCAGTTCTTC; CDR3aa: CASSSQGGEQFF
j_gene: TRBJ1-2; v_gene: TRBV6-5; abundance: NA; d_gene: TRBD1; CDR3nt: TGTGCCAGTGAACGGGACAGGGCTAATGGCTACACCTTC; CDR3aa: CASERDRANGYTF
j_gene: TRBJ2-3; v_gene: TRBV5-1; abundance: NA; d_gene: NA; CDR3nt: TGCGCCAGCAGCCCGGGACTTCCCACAGATACGCAGTATTTT; CDR3aa: CASSPGLPTDTQYF
j_gene: TRBJ1-2; v_gene: TRBV9; abundance: NA; d_gene: NA; CDR3nt: TGTGCCAGCAGCGTAGGGTGGACAGCAAATGGCTACACCTTC; CDR3aa: CASSVGWTANGYTF
j_gene: TRBJ1-5; v_gene: TRBV9; abundance: NA; d_gene: NA; CDR3nt: TGTGCCAGCAGCGTAGATGGGGGCGTGAATCAGCCCCAGCATTTT; CDR3aa: CASSVDGGVNQPQHF
j_gene: TRBJ2-2; v_gene: TRBV18; abundance: NA; d_gene: TRBD1; CDR3nt: TGTGCCAGCTCACCCGGGACAGGGGACACCGGGGAGCTGTTTTTT; CDR3aa: CASSPGTGDTGELFF
j_gene: TRBJ1-3; v_gene: TRBV19; abundance: NA; d_gene: NA; CDR3nt: TGTGCCAGTACCTCCCCTTGGCCAGGAAACACCATATATTTT; CDR3aa: CASTSPWPGNTIYF
j_gene: TRBJ1-5; v_gene: TRBV7-2; abundance: NA; d_gene: TRBD1; CDR3nt: TGTGCCAGCAGCTTACTGACAGGGCTGAATAGCAATCAGCCCCAGCATTTT; CDR3aa: CASSLLTGLNSNQPQHF
j_gene: TRBJ1-2; v_gene: TRBV20-1; abundance: NA; d_gene: NA; CDR3nt: TGCAGTGCTAGAGATCTCGTAGGCTACACCTTC; CDR3aa: CSARDLVGYTF
j_gene: TRBJ1-3; v_gene: TRBV4-2; abundance: NA; d_gene: NA; CDR3nt: TGTGCCAGCAGCCCTACAGGGTCAGGGGGAAACACCATATATTTT; CDR3aa: CASSPTGSGGNTIYF
j_gene: TRBJ2-3; v_gene: TRBV9; abundance: NA; d_gene: NA; CDR3nt: TGTGCCAGCAGCGTAGAACTCTACACAGATACGCAGTATTTT; CDR3aa: CASSVELYTDTQYF
j_gene: TRBJ1-5; v_gene: TRBV6-5; abundance: NA; d_gene: NA; CDR3nt: TGTGCCAGCAGTTACCCCGCAGGAAGCAATCAGCCCCAGCATTTT; CDR3aa: CASSYPAGSNQPQHF
j_gene: TRBJ1-1; v_gene: TRBV27; abundance: NA; d_gene: TRBD1; CDR3nt: TGTGCCAGCAGCACAGGGGGCACTGAAGCTTTCTTT; CDR3aa: CASSTGGTEAFF